This T cell receptor (beta chain) stems from a study of T-cell reconstitution after alpha-beta-depleted transplantation in children. Using unique molecular identifiers, the investigators prepared the TCRbeta library. TCRdb re-analysed the PCR reads in MiXCR, keeping a single row per CDR3 protein. Here the sample spans tens of thousands of distinct CDR3 sequences, 4.9% being singletons. This clonotype was seen a few times. Antigen specificity is unknown. This may arise from a read error, as a much more abundant clone is one base away. This CDR3 region has 18 residues. Study findings and constraints: The study reportedly traced alpha-beta T cells about two months after transplant to several hundred expanded graft clones. At day 60, the high TCRbeta diversity found in some patients originated from recipient T cells and thymic progenitors that had survived. Most T-cell counts and diversity one year after the transplant came from T cells that were newly produced.

This chain joins TRBV12-3 or TRBV12-4 and TRBJ2-3, with 8 bases identical to TRBD1. The clonotype originates from a boy under two years old who had a stem cell transplant for acute myeloid leukemia, so the T cells may come from the graft donor. Sequencing used PBMCs, mostly from graft donor cells, obtained 180 days after TCRalphabeta/CD19-depleted stem cell transplant. In nucleotides, the CDR3 is TGTACCAGCAGTTTGAGACAGGGGACTGCGTGGATCACAGATACGCAGTATTTT. It yields the protein CTSSLRQGTAWITDTQYF.